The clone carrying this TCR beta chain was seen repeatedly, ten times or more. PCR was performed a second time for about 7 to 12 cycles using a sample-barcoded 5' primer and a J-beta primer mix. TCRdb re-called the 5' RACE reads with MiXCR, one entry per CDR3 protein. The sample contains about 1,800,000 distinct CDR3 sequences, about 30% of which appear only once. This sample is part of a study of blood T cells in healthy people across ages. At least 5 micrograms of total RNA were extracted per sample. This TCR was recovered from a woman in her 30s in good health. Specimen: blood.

CDR3 region: CASSLGPRFEQYF. The CDR3 DNA sequence: TGTGCCAGCAGCCTGGGTCCTCGGTTCGAGCAGTACTTC. The V gene is TRBV12-3 or TRBV12-4, the J gene TRBJ2-7; the D is unclear. Trimming removed 6 bases at V and 6 bases at J, with 15 bases between. CDR3 length: 13 residues.